A single T cell receptor beta chain is shown here with its context. This sample is part of a study of blood T cell repertoires in COVID-19. Across the study: Nucleic acid was either cDNA or gDNA, and it came from T cells, B-cell-depleted T cells, or PBMCs.

Libraries were prepared by immunoSEQ multiplex PCR; TCRdb keeps only in-frame clonotypes and omits some of them. The table lists about 89,000 clones, 88% of them singletons. The CDR3 runs 14 residues. The V end was cut by 1 base, the J end by 5 bases, with 8 bases between. CDR1 and CDR2 from the germline V gene are SNHLY and FYNNEI. This TCR was recovered from a man aged 55 to 70 with acute or convalescent COVID-19. The chain combines TRBV2 with TRBJ2-2; D possibly corresponds to TRBD2 (5 bases). The specimen was peripheral blood. The CDR3 loop is CASSEGEYTGELFF. Written as DNA, the CDR3 is TGTGCCAGCAGTGAAGGGGAGTATACCGGGGAGCTGTTTTTT.